This T cell receptor beta chain was captured in a study of blood T cell repertoires in COVID-19. Turning to the study itself: PBMCs, B-cell-depleted T cells, or T cells were the source of the cDNA or gDNA that made up the material.

This clone was picked up one time. Assay used: immunoSEQ multiplex PCR; TCRdb lists only in-frame clones, some missing. The data contain a few hundred thousand clones, approximately 89% of them singletons. A case of COVID-19 had been met by exposed participants within 2 weeks before study entry. The length of the CDR3 is 14 residues. The germline V gene has CDR1 LGHDT and CDR2 YNNKEL (reference sequence). The junction had 3 bases not matched to a gene; V was cut back by 2 bases and J by 6 bases. This sequence was found in a woman between 45 and 65 years old who had been exposed to COVID-19. The chain links TRBV3-1 (or the pseudogene TRBV3-2) to TRBJ2-7; 11 nucleotides align to TRBD1. The sequencing sample was made of PBMCs or T cells enriched from blood (not recorded which). The CDR3 bases are TGTGCCAGCAGCCAACGCGGGACAGGGGGCGAGCAGTACTTC. Translated: CASSQRGTGGEQYF.